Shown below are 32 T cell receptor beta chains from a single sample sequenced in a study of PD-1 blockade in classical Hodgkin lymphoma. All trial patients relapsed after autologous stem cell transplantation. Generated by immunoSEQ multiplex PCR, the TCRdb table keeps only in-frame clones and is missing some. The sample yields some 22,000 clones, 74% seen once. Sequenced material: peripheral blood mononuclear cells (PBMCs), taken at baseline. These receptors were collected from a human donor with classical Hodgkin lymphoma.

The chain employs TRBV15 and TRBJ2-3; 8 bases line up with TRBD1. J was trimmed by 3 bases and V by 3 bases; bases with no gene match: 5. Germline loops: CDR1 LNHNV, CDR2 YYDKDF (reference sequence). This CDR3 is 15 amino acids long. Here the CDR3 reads CATSSRRTGTDTQYF. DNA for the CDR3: TGTGCCACCAGCAGCCGAAGGACAGGGACAGATACGCAGTATTTT.

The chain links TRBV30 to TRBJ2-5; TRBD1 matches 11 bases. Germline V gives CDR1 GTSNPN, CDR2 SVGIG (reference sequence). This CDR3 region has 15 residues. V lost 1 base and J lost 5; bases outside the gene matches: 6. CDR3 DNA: TGTGCCTGGAGTGCTGGGGACAGGGGGACGGAGACCCAGTACTTC. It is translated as CAWSAGDRGTETQYF.

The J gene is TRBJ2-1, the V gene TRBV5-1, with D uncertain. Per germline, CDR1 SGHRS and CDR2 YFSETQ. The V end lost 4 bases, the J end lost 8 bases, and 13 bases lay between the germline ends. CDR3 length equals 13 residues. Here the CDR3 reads CASSPVEEHEQFF. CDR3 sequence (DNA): TGCGCCAGCAGCCCCGTTGAGGAGCATGAGCAGTTCTTC.

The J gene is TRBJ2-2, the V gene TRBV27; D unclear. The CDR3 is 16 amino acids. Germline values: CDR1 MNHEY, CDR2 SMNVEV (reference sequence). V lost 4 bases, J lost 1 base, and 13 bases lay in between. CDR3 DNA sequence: TGTGCCAGCAGTTCCCCTCGGCGGCAGAACACCGGGGAGCTGTTTTTT. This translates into CASSSPRRQNTGELFF.

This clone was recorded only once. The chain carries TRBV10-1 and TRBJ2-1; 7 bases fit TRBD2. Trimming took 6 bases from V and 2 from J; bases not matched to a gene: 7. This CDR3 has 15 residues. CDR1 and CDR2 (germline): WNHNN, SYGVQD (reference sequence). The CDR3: CASSQLGTTYNEQFF. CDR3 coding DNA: TGCGCCAGCAGCCAGTTGGGGACTACCTACAATGAGCAGTTCTTC.

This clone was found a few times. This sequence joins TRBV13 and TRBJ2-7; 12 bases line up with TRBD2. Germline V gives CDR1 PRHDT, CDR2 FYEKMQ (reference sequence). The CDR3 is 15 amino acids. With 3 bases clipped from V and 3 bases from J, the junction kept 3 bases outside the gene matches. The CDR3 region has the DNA TGTGCCAGCAGCTTCCTAGCGGGGGGGCTCTACGAGCAGTACTTC. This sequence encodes CASSFLAGGLYEQYF.

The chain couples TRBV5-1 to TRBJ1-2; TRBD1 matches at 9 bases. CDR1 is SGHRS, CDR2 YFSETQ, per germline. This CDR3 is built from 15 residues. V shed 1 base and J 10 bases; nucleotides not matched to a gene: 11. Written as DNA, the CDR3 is TGCGCCAGCAGCTTGCAGACCGGGACAGGGTCTGACTACACCTTC. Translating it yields CASSLQTGTGSDYTF.

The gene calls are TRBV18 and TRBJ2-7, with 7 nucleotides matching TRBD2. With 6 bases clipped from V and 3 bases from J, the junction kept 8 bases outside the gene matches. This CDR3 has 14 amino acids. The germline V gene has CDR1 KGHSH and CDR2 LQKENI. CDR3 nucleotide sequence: TGTGCCAGCTCGTATAGCGGGCCTAGCTACGAGCAGTACTTC. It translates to CASSYSGPSYEQYF.

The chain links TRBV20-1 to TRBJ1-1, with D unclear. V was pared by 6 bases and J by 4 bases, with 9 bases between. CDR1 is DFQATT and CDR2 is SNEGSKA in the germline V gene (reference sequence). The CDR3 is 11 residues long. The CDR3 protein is CSASQATEAFF. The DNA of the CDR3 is TGCAGTGCCAGTCAGGCCACTGAAGCTTTCTTT.

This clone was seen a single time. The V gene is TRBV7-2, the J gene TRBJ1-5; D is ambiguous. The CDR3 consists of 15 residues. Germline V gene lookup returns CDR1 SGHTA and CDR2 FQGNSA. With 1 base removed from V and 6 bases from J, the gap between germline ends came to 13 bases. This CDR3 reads CASSLGSGIGQPQHF. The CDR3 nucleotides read TGTGCCAGCAGCTTAGGGTCCGGGATCGGTCAGCCCCAGCATTTT.

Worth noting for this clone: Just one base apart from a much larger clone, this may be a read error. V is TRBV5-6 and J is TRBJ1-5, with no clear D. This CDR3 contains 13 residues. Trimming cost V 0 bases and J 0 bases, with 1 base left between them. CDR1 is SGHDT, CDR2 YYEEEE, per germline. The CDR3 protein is CASSLDSNQPQHF. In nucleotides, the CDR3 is TGTGCCAGCAGCTTGGATAGCAATCAGCCCCAGCATTTT.

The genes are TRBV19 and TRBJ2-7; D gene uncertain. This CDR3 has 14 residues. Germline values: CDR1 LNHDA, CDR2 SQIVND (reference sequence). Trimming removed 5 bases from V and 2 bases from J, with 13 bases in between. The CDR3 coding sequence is TGTGCCAGTAGTGCCCTTAATAACCCCTACGAGCAGTACTTC. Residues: CASSALNNPYEQYF.

The CDR3 region has the DNA TGTGCCAGCAGTGCCCCTCTAGCGGGAGGAGTGCAGTTCTTC. Translated, it gives CASSAPLAGGVQFF. The chain recombines TRBV28 with TRBJ2-1, with 11 bases lining up with TRBD2. CDR1 and CDR2 (germline): MDHEN, SYDVKM. The V and J ends lost 5 bases and 12 bases, in that order; junction bases with no gene match: 9. There are 14 residues in the CDR3.

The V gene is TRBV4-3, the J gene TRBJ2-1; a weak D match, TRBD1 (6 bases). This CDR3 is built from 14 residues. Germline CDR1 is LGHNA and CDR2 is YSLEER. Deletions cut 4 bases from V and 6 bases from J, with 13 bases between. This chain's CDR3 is CASSRYSGVNEQFF. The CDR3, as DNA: TGCGCCAGCAGCCGTTACTCAGGGGTCAATGAGCAGTTCTTC.

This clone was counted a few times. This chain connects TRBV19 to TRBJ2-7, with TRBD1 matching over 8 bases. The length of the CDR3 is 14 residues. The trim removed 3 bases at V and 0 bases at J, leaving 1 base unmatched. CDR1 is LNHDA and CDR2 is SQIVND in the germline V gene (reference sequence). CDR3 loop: CASSIGTGSYEQYF. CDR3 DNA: TGTGCCAGTAGTATTGGGACAGGCTCCTACGAGCAGTACTTC. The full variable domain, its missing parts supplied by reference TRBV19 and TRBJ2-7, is DGGITQSPKYLFRKEGQNVTLSCEQNLNHDAMYWYRQDPGQGLRLIYYSQIVNDFQKGDIAEGYSVSREKKESFPLTVTSAQKNPTAFYLCASSIGTGSYEQYFGPGTRLTVT.

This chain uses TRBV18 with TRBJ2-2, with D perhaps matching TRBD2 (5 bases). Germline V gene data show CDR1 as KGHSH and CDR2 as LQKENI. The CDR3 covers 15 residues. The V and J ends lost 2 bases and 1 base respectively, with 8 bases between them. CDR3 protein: CASSPSRGNTGELFF. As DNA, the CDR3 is TGTGCCAGCTCACCATCTCGGGGGAACACCGGGGAGCTGTTTTTT. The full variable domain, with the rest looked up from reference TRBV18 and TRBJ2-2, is NAGVMQNPRHLVRRRGQEARLRCSPMKGHSHVYWYRQLPEEGLKFMVYLQKENIIDESGMPKERFSAEFPKEGPSILRIQQVVRGDSAAYFCASSPSRGNTGELFFGEGSRLTVL.

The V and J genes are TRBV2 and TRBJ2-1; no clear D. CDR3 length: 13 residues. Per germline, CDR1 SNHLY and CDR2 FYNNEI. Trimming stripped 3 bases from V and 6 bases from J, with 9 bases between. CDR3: CASSDPGRNEQFF. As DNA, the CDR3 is TGTGCCAGCAGTGATCCGGGTCGCAATGAGCAGTTCTTC.

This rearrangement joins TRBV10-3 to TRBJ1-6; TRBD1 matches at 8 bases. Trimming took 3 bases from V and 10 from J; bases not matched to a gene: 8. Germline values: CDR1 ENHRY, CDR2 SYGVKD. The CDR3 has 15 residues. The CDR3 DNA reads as TGTGCCATCAGTGATTTATCGACAGGGGAATCACCCCTCCACTTT. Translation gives CAISDLSTGESPLHF.

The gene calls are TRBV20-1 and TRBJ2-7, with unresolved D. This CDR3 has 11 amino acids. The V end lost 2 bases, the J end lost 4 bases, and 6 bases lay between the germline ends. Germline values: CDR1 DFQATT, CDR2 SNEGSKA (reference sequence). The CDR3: CSARMAYEQYF. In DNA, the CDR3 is TGCAGTGCTAGAATGGCTTACGAGCAGTACTTC.

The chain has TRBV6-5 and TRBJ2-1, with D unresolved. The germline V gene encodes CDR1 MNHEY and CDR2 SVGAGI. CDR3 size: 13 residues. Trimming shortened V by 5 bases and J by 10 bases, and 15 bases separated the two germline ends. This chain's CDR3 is CASSAARSGEQFF. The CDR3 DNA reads TGTGCCAGCAGTGCGGCCCGGTCTGGGGAGCAGTTCTTC.

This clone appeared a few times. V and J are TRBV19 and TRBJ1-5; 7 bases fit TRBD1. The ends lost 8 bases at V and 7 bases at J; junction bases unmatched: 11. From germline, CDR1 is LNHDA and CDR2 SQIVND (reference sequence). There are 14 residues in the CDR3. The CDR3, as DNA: TGTGCCAGTTGGACCTTACAGGGGACGCAGCCCCAGCATTTT. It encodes CASWTLQGTQPQHF.

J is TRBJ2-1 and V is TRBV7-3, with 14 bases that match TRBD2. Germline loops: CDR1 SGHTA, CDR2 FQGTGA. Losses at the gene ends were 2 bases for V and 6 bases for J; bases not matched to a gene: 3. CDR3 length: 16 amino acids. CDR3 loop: CASSLSGTSGSNEQFF. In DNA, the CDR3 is TGTGCCAGCAGCTTATCCGGGACTAGCGGGAGCAATGAGCAGTTCTTC.

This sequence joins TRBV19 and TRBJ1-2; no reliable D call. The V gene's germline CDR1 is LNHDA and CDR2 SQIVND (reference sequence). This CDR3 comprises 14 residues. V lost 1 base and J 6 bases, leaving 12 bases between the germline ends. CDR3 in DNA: TGTGCCAGTAGTATAGGCCGAAGGGCTGATGGCTACACCTTC. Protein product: CASSIGRRADGYTF.

CDR3 sequence: CASSFTYPAGTLAKNIQYF. In DNA, the CDR3 is TGTGCCAGCAGTTTCACATACCCAGCGGGAACGCTAGCCAAAAACATTCAGTACTTC. This rearrangement joins TRBV27 to TRBJ2-4; 7 bases are shared with TRBD2. This CDR3 is built from 19 residues. Germline CDR1 reads MNHEY; CDR2 reads SMNVEV (reference sequence). The V segment lost 3 bases and the J segment 0 bases; nucleotides outside the gene matches: 14.

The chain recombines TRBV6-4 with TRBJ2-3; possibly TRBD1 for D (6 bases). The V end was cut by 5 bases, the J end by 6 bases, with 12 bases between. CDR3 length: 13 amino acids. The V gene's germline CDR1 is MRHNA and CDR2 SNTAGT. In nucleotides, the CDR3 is TGTGCCAGCAGTATTGACAGGAGGGATACGCAGTATTTT. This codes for CASSIDRRDTQYF.

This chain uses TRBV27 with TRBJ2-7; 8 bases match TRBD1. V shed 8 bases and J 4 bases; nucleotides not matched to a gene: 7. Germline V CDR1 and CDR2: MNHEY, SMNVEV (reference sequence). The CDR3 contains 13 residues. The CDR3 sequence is CASRGQGFYEQYF. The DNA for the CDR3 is TGTGCCAGCCGCGGACAGGGTTTTTACGAGCAGTACTTC.

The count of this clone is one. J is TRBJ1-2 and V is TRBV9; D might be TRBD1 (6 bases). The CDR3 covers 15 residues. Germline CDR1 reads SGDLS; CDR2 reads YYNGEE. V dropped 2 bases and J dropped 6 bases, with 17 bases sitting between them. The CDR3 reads CASSVGGWAGDGYTF. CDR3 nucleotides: TGTGCCAGCAGCGTCGGTGGTTGGGCAGGGGATGGCTACACCTTC. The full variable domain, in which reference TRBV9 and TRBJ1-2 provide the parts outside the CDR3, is DSGVTQTPKHLITATGQRVTLRCSPRSGDLSVYWYQQSLDQGLQFLIQYYNGEERAKGNILERFSAQQFPDLHSELNLSSLELGDSALYFCASSVGGWAGDGYTFGSGTRLTVV.

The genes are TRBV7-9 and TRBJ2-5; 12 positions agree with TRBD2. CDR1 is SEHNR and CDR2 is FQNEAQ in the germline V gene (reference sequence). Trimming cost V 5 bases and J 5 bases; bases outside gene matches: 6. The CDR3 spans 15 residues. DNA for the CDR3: TGTGCCAGCAGCCGAACTAGCGGGGGGCCCGAGACCCAGTACTTC. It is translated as CASSRTSGGPETQYF.

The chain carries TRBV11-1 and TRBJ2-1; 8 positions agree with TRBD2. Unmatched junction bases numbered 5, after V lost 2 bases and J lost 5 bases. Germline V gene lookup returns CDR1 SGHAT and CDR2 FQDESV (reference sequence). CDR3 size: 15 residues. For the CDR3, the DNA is TGTGCCAGCAGCTTACTGAGTAGCGGGGACAATGAGCAGTTCTTC. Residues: CASSLLSSGDNEQFF.

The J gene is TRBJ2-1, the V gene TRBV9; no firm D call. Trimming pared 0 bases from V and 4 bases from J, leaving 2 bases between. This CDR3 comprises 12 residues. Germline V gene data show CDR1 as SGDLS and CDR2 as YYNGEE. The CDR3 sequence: CASSVDYNEQFF. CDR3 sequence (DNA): TGTGCCAGCAGCGTAGATTACAATGAGCAGTTCTTC.

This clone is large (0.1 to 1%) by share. The CDR3 here is CATSATGEYEQYF. The CDR3 DNA follows: TGTGCCACCAGCGCGACAGGAGAGTACGAGCAGTACTTC. V usage is TRBV15 and J usage is TRBJ2-7, with a weak D call TRBD1 (6 bases). V lost 5 bases to trimming and J lost 4 bases, with 12 bases between them. In germline, CDR1 is LNHNV, CDR2 YYDKDF (reference sequence). The CDR3 has 13 amino acids.

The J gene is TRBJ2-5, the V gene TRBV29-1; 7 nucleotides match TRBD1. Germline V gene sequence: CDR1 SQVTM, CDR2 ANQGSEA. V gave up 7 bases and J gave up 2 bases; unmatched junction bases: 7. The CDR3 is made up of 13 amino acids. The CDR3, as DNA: TGCAGCGGAGAGTGGACAGGACAAGAGACCCAGTACTTC. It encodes CSGEWTGQETQYF.